This is a list of T cell receptor beta chains from one sample in a study of T cell responses to AZD1222 COVID-19 vaccine. The data were produced by immunoSEQ multiplex PCR, yet TCRdb's version contains in-frame clones alone and is incomplete. The sample holds 75,000 to 100,000 clones, roughly nine tenths seen once. This specimen consisted of peripheral blood, obtained on day 0 of AZD1222 vaccination. These receptors all stem from an adult in good health. The conserved cysteine and the conserved F or W are not part of the CDR3 here. Size tells how often a clone was seen (once, few, many) or the class of an expanded clone, and some rows leave it out.

clone size: NA; J gene: TRBJ2-1; V gene: TRBV6-2/TRBV6-3; CDR3 protein: ASSRAGGRNNEQF
clone size: NA; J gene: TRBJ1-5; V gene: TRBV7-2; CDR3 protein: ASSLRLEGDQPQH
clone size: NA; J gene: TRBJ2-7; V gene: TRBV3-1/TRBV3-2; CDR3 protein: ASSQNRAYEQY
clone size: NA; J gene: TRBJ2-7; V gene: TRBV19; CDR3 protein: ASSIVLESYEQY
clone size: NA; J gene: TRBJ2-7; V gene: TRBV29-1; CDR3 protein: SALQGYEQY
clone size: NA; J gene: TRBJ2-1; V gene: TRBV7-2; CDR3 protein: ATRRGNEQF
clone size: NA; J gene: TRBJ1-5; V gene: TRBV6-6; CDR3 protein: ASSRENQPQH
clone size: NA; J gene: TRBJ2-3; V gene: TRBV29-1; CDR3 protein: SVGRRLTDTQY
clone size: NA; J gene: TRBJ1-1; V gene: TRBV7-9; CDR3 protein: ASSSRQGGSTEAF
clone size: NA; J gene: TRBJ2-3; V gene: TRBV7-6; CDR3 protein: ASSLDPGTSGRDTQY
clone size: NA; J gene: TRBJ2-1; V gene: TRBV3-1/TRBV3-2; CDR3 protein: ASSQEVNSGNGQF
clone size: few; J gene: TRBJ2-7; V gene: TRBV19; CDR3 protein: ASSSRGLDEQY
clone size: NA; J gene: TRBJ2-7; V gene: TRBV28; CDR3 protein: ASSFNYEQY
clone size: NA; J gene: TRBJ2-2; V gene: TRBV5-1; CDR3 protein: ASSLADTGELF
clone size: NA; J gene: TRBJ2-3; V gene: TRBV6-5; CDR3 protein: ASPGRRVSTDTQY
clone size: once; J gene: TRBJ1-1; V gene: TRBV9; CDR3 protein: ASSVAEVNTEAF
clone size: once; J gene: TRBJ2-2; V gene: TRBV7-6; CDR3 protein: ASSLGPTGELF
clone size: NA; J gene: TRBJ2-3; V gene: TRBV30; CDR3 protein: AWRDSQGANTQY
clone size: NA; J gene: TRBJ2-7; V gene: TRBV5-1; CDR3 protein: ASKITGTSGSTNYEQY
clone size: NA; J gene: TRBJ1-1; V gene: TRBV29-1; CDR3 protein: SVLSGDTEAF
clone size: NA; J gene: TRBJ2-3; V gene: TRBV2; CDR3 protein: ASSVVGRTDTQY
clone size: NA; J gene: TRBJ2-7; V gene: TRBV2; CDR3 protein: ASTGLTSGLSYEQY